This TCR beta chain appears in the sequencing data of a study of CD8+CD57+ T cells in acquired aplastic anemia. Genomic DNA acted as the template from which TCR beta VDJ combination and CDR3 sequence profiling were carried out. TCRdb re-called the reads through MiXCR, storing one row per CDR3 protein. The sample has approximately 250,000 distinct CDR3 sequences, approximately 86% seen once; the top ten hold 40% to 55%. Sequencing was done on patients that had shown CD8+CD57+ cell expansion by flow cytometry. The V gene's germline CDR1 is SGHAT and CDR2 FQNNGV. This CDR3 comprises 14 residues. V was shortened by 5 bases and J by 5 bases, with 13 bases between the two germline ends.

Sequences were obtained from sorted CD4+, CD8+, or CD8+CD57+ T cells (not recorded which) from PBMCs. The chain is built from TRBV11-2 and TRBJ1-5; D unresolved. The TCR comes from a human donor with aplastic anemia. The CDR3 region is CASSEDVKDQPQHF. As DNA, the CDR3 is TGTGCCAGCAGCGAGGATGTGAAAGATCAGCCCCAGCATTTT.